This T cell receptor (beta chain) stems from a study of blood T cell repertoires in COVID-19. As for the study in general: Sites across the United States, Italy and Spain contributed samples from acute and convalescent COVID-19.

The trim removed 2 bases at V and 0 bases at J, leaving 3 bases unmatched. CDR1 and CDR2 (germline): SGHTA, FQGTGA. The CDR3 is 17 amino acids. The table came from immunoSEQ multiplex PCR; TCRdb's copy has only in-frame clones and leaves some out. Of tens of thousands of clones in the sample, roughly 83% are singletons; the top ten hold 18%. Sequenced sample: peripheral blood. The source of this sequence is a woman of 80 years or more with acute or convalescent COVID-19. This chain connects TRBV7-3 to TRBJ2-5; 13 positions agree with TRBD2. The CDR3 loop reads CASSLGLAGEYQETQYF. The CDR3 DNA is TGTGCCAGCAGCTTAGGACTAGCGGGGGAGTACCAAGAGACCCAGTACTTC.